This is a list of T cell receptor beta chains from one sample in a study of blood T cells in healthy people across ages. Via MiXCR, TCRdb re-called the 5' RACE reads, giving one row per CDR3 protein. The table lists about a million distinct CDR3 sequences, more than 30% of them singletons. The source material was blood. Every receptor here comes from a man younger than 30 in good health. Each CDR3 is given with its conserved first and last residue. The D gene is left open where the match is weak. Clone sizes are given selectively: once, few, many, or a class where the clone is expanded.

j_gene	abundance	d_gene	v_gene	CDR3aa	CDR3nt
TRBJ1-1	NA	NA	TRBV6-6	CASTHRVSNTEAFF	TGTGCCAGCACCCACAGGGTGTCCAACACTGAAGCTTTCTTT
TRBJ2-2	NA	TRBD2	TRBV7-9	CASRPLTSGGASNTGELFF	TGTGCCAGCCGTCCCTTGACTAGCGGGGGGGCTTCCAACACCGGGGAGCTGTTTTTT
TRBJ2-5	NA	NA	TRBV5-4	CASSWTQQETQYF	TGTGCCAGCAGTTGGACACAACAAGAGACCCAGTACTTC
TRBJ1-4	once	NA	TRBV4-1	CASSQTRAEKLFF	TGCGCCAGCAGCCAAACACGTGCGGAAAAACTGTTTTTT
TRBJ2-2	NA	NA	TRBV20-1	CSAVIGGELFF	TGCAGTGCCGTTATTGGCGGGGAGCTGTTTTTT
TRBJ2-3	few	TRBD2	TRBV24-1	CATSESGTSGGLTDTQYF	TGTGCCACCAGTGAATCCGGGACTAGCGGGGGACTCACAGATACGCAGTATTTT
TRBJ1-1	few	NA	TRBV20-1	CSASPSGRMNTEAFF	TGCAGTGCTAGTCCCTCAGGACGGATGAACACTGAAGCTTTCTTT
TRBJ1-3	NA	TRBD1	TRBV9	CASSVGQGALSSGNTIYF	TGTGCCAGCAGCGTAGGACAGGGGGCTCTCTCGTCTGGAAACACCATATATTTT
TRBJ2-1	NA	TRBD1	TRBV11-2	CASSLGPGQSDEQFF	TGTGCCAGCAGCTTGGGCCCGGGACAGTCCGATGAGCAGTTCTTC
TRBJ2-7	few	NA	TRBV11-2	CASSLSTGPNEQYF	TGTGCCAGCAGCTTAAGCACAGGCCCCAATGAGCAGTACTTC
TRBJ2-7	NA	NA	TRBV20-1	CSARSTVSKNEQYF	TGCAGTGCTAGGTCGACAGTATCTAAGAACGAGCAGTACTTC
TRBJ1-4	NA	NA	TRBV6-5	CASSYGGQADEKLFF	TGTGCCAGCAGTTACGGGGGGCAGGCCGATGAAAAACTGTTTTTT
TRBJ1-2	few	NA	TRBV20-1	CSARDQQLNNYGYTF	TGCAGTGCTAGAGATCAGCAGCTAAATAACTATGGCTACACCTTC
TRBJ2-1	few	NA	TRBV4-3	CASSQDPGLISYNEQFF	TGCGCCAGCAGCCAAGATCCCGGTTTAATTTCCTACAATGAGCAGTTCTTC
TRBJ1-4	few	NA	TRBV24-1	CATSDFPNEKLFF	TGTGCCACCAGTGATTTCCCGAATGAAAAACTGTTTTTT
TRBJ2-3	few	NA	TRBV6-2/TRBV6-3	CASTQGTMGTQYF	TGTGCCAGCACCCAGGGAACCATGGGTACGCAGTATTTT
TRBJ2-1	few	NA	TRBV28	CASRAGSYNEQFF	TGTGCCAGTAGAGCCGGCTCCTACAATGAGCAGTTCTTC
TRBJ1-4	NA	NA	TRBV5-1	CASSAGGLGRTNEKLFF	TGCGCCAGCAGCGCGGGGGGCCTGGGGCGGACTAATGAAAAACTGTTTTTT
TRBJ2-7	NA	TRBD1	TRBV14	CASSFGDRVPYEQYF	TGTGCCAGCAGCTTTGGGGACAGGGTTCCCTACGAGCAGTACTTC
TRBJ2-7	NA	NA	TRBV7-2	CASSLGKGGDEQYF	TGTGCCAGCAGCTTAGGTAAGGGTGGGGATGAGCAGTACTTC
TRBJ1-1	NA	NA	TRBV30	CAWSHTDTEAFF	TGTGCCTGGAGTCACACGGACACTGAAGCTTTCTTT
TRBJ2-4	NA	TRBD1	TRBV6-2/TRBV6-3	CASSHIPGQGNIQYF	TGTGCCAGCAGCCATATCCCGGGACAGGGTAACATTCAGTACTTC
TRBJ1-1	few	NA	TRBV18	CASSLSGIMNTEAFF	TGTGCCAGCTCACTATCAGGGATTATGAACACTGAAGCTTTCTTT
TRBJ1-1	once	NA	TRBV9	CTSSVVTAGWTEAFF	TGTACCAGCAGCGTAGTTACAGCAGGATGGACTGAAGCTTTCTTT
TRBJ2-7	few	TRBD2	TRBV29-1	CSVMVAGGNDEQYF	TGCAGCGTGATGGTAGCGGGGGGCAACGACGAGCAGTACTTC
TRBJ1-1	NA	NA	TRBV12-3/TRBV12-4	CASFPGAVNTEAFF	TGTGCCAGTTTCCCAGGGGCAGTGAACACTGAAGCTTTCTTT
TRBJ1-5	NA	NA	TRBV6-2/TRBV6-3	CACSYLRQPQHF	TGTGCCTGCAGTTACCTCCGTCAGCCCCAGCATTTT
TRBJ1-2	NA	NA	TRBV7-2	CASSLFGNYGYTF	TGTGCCAGCAGCCTCTTTGGCAACTATGGCTACACCTTC
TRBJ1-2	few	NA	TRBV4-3	CASSQDPRGANYGYTF	TGCGCCAGCAGCCAAGATCCCCGGGGAGCTAACTATGGCTACACCTTC
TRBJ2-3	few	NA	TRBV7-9	CASRGGEGVYTQYF	TGTGCCAGCAGAGGAGGCGAGGGGGTCTATACGCAGTATTTT
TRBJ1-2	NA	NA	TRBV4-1	CASSQARGDNYGYTF	TGCGCCAGCAGCCAAGCAAGAGGGGACAACTATGGCTACACCTTC
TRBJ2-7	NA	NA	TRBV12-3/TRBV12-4	CASSPVRNEQYF	TGTGCCAGCAGTCCCGTTCGGAACGAGCAGTACTTC
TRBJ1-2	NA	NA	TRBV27	CASSVGHRYGYTF	TGTGCCAGCAGTGTGGGTCATCGTTATGGCTACACCTTC
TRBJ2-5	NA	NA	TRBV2	CASSEVTDQETQYF	TGTGCCAGCAGTGAAGTGACAGACCAAGAGACCCAGTACTTC
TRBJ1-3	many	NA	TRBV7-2	CASSFQAGSSGNTIYF	TGTGCCAGCAGCTTCCAAGCGGGGAGCTCTGGAAACACCATATATTTT
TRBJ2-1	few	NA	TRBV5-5	CASSPELSYNEQFF	TGTGCTAGCAGCCCGGAACTTAGCTACAATGAGCAGTTCTTC
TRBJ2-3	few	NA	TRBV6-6	CASSYDGPTDTQYF	TGTGCCAGCAGTTACGACGGGCCCACAGATACGCAGTATTTT
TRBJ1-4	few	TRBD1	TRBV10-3	CAISEGQGAGKLFF	TGTGCCATCAGTGAAGGACAGGGGGCGGGAAAACTGTTTTTT
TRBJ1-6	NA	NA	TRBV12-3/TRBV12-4	CASNSLGPNSALHF	TGTGCCAGCAACTCCTTAGGGCCCAATTCAGCCCTCCACTTT
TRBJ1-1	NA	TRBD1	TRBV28	CACSHSGGTEAFF	TGTGCCTGCAGTCACTCAGGGGGCACTGAAGCTTTCTTT
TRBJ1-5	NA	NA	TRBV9	CASSVGDLQPQHF	TGTGCCAGCAGCGTAGGGGACCTTCAGCCCCAGCATTTT
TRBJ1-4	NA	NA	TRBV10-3	CAISADSPGERLFF	TGTGCCATCAGTGCCGACAGCCCGGGGGAGCGATTGTTTTTT
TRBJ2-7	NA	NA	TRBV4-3	CASSQDMGVYEQYF	TGCGCCAGCAGCCAAGATATGGGGGTCTACGAGCAGTACTTC
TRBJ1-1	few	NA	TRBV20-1	CSAPRTGQDTEAFF	TGCAGTGCCCCCCGTACGGGCCAGGACACTGAAGCTTTCTTT
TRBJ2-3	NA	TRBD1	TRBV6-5	CASSNRGREDTQYF	TGTGCCAGCAGTAACAGGGGGCGAGAAGATACGCAGTATTTT
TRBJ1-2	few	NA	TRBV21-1	CASSKVRDNNYGYTF	TGTGCCAGCAGCAAAGTACGGGATAACAACTATGGCTACACCTTC
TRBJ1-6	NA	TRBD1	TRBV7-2	CVSSPDRGNSPLHF	TGTGTCAGCAGCCCGGACAGGGGAAATTCACCCCTCCACTTT
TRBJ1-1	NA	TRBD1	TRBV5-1	CASSATGTGVLGTEAFF	TGCGCCAGCAGCGCTACCGGGACAGGGGTTTTAGGCACTGAAGCTTTCTTT
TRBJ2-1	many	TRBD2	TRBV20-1	CSAAGLAGENEQFF	TGCAGTGCGGCGGGACTAGCGGGGGAAAATGAGCAGTTCTTC
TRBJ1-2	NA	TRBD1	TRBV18	CASSPRTGGNHYGYTF	TGTGCCAGCTCACCACGGACAGGGGGGAATCACTATGGCTACACCTTC
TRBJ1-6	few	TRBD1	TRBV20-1	CSALIRDRGSNSPLHF	TGCAGTGCTCTTATCCGGGACAGGGGAAGTAATTCACCCCTCCACTTT
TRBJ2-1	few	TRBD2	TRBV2	CASSFPSGPVASYNEQFF	TGTGCCAGCAGTTTTCCTAGCGGACCCGTGGCGTCCTACAATGAGCAGTTCTTC
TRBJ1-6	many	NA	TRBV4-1	CASTPGGAYNSPLHF	TGCGCCAGCACCCCGGGGGGTGCCTATAATTCACCCCTCCACTTT
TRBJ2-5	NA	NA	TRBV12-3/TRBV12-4	CASSRQAGVVKETQYF	TGTGCCAGCAGTCGACAGGCGGGCGTAGTCAAAGAGACCCAGTACTTC
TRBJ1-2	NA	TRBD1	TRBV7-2	CASSSTGGRHGYTF	TGTGCCAGCAGCTCTACAGGGGGGAGGCATGGCTACACCTTC